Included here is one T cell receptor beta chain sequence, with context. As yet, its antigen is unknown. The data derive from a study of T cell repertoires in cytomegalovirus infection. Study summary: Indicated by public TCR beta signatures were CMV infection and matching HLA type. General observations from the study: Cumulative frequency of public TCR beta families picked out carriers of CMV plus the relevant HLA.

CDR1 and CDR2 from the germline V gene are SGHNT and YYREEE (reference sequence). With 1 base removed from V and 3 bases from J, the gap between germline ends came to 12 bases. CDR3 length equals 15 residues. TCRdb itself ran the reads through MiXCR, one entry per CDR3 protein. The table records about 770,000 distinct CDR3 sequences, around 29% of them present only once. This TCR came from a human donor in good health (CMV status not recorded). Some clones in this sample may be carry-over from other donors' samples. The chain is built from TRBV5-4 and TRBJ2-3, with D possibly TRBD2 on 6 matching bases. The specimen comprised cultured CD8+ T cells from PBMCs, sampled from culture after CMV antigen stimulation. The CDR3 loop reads CASSLIRGVTDTQYF. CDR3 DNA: TGTGCCAGCAGCTTGATTCGCGGGGTGACAGATACGCAGTATTTT.